The rows below give T cell receptor beta chains drawn from one sample of a study of T cell repertoires in cytomegalovirus infection. From the reads, TCRdb called clonotypes with MiXCR, one entry per CDR3 protein. The sample lists about 180,000 distinct CDR3 sequences, approximately 15% seen once, with about a quarter in the top ten. Material for sequencing was PBMCs. These receptors all stem from a human donor in good health (CMV status not recorded). Some clones in this sample may be carry-over from other donors' samples. Both conserved end residues are part of each CDR3. Fields, in order: D gene, J gene, clone size, V gene, CDR3 protein, CDR3 DNA. The D gene is left open where the match is weak. For some rows the clone size is stated as once, few or many, or as a class when expanded; others skip it.

d_call: -
j_call: TRBJ2-7
clone_size: -
v_call: TRBV2
cdr3_aa: CASSETGTYEQYF
cdr3_nt: TGTGCCAGCAGTGAAACAGGCACCTACGAGCAGTACTTC

d_call: TRBD2
j_call: TRBJ2-3
clone_size: -
v_call: TRBV4-1
cdr3_aa: CASSRLVSGGGDTQYF
cdr3_nt: TGCGCCAGCAGCCGCTTAGTAAGCGGGGGTGGAGATACGCAGTATTTT

d_call: TRBD2
j_call: TRBJ2-7
clone_size: many
v_call: TRBV7-2
cdr3_aa: CASSFETSGFYEQYF
cdr3_nt: TGTGCCAGCAGCTTTGAGACTAGCGGCTTCTACGAGCAGTACTTC

d_call: -
j_call: TRBJ1-3
clone_size: few
v_call: TRBV12-3/TRBV12-4
cdr3_aa: CASSSSGLGNTIYF
cdr3_nt: TGTGCCAGCAGCTCTTCAGGGTTGGGAAACACCATATATTTT

d_call: -
j_call: TRBJ2-7
clone_size: -
v_call: TRBV6-2/TRBV6-3
cdr3_aa: CASSSLATFYEQYF
cdr3_nt: TGTGCCAGCAGTAGCCTTGCCACTTTCTACGAGCAGTACTTC

d_call: -
j_call: TRBJ1-1
clone_size: many
v_call: TRBV2
cdr3_aa: CASRPRALTEAFF
cdr3_nt: TGTGCCAGCCGGCCTAGGGCTTTGACTGAAGCTTTCTTT

d_call: -
j_call: TRBJ2-5
clone_size: -
v_call: TRBV20-1
cdr3_aa: CSAPPRGQETQYF
cdr3_nt: TGCAGTGCTCCCCCCCGGGGACAAGAGACCCAGTACTTC

d_call: -
j_call: TRBJ2-2
clone_size: -
v_call: TRBV11-2
cdr3_aa: CASSLEVYTGELFF
cdr3_nt: TGTGCCAGCAGCTTAGAAGTCTACACCGGGGAGCTGTTTTTT

d_call: -
j_call: TRBJ2-2
clone_size: -
v_call: TRBV23-1
cdr3_aa: CARRLGSTGELFF
cdr3_nt: TGCGCCAGGCGTTTAGGTAGCACCGGGGAGCTGTTTTTT

d_call: TRBD1
j_call: TRBJ2-3
clone_size: -
v_call: TRBV5-4
cdr3_aa: CASSFGQGFTDTQYF
cdr3_nt: TGTGCCAGCAGCTTCGGACAGGGGTTCACAGATACGCAGTATTTT

d_call: -
j_call: TRBJ1-1
clone_size: few
v_call: TRBV18
cdr3_aa: CASSLGAGPTEAFF
cdr3_nt: TGTGCCAGCTCACTAGGGGCAGGGCCGACTGAAGCTTTCTTT

d_call: -
j_call: TRBJ1-1
clone_size: many
v_call: TRBV7-9
cdr3_aa: CASRVAIRGGETEAFF
cdr3_nt: TGTGCCAGCAGAGTAGCGATCCGGGGAGGGGAGACTGAAGCTTTCTTT

d_call: TRBD1
j_call: TRBJ2-1
clone_size: many
v_call: TRBV7-6
cdr3_aa: CASSLGTGSDEQFF
cdr3_nt: TGTGCCAGCAGCTTAGGGACAGGTTCCGATGAGCAGTTCTTC

d_call: -
j_call: TRBJ1-5
clone_size: many
v_call: TRBV5-6
cdr3_aa: CASSLGSLQPQHF
cdr3_nt: TGTGCCAGCAGCTTGGGCAGCCTTCAGCCCCAGCATTTT

d_call: -
j_call: TRBJ1-5
clone_size: many
v_call: TRBV7-2
cdr3_aa: CASSLVKAGQPQHF
cdr3_nt: TGTGCCAGCAGCTTAGTTAAAGCCGGCCAGCCCCAGCATTTT

d_call: TRBD1
j_call: TRBJ2-7
clone_size: -
v_call: TRBV6-2/TRBV6-3
cdr3_aa: CASSYSPGQGLIYEQYF
cdr3_nt: TGTGCCAGCAGTTACTCTCCGGGACAGGGACTTATCTACGAGCAGTACTTC

d_call: TRBD1
j_call: TRBJ1-2
clone_size: many
v_call: TRBV7-2
cdr3_aa: CASSVRQGNYGYTF
cdr3_nt: TGTGCCAGCAGCGTCAGACAGGGAAACTATGGCTACACCTTC

d_call: TRBD2
j_call: TRBJ2-7
clone_size: -
v_call: TRBV29-1
cdr3_aa: CSVVSVFVSGGYEQYF
cdr3_nt: TGCAGCGTTGTGTCGGTTTTTGTTTCGGGGGGGTACGAGCAGTACTTC

d_call: -
j_call: TRBJ1-5
clone_size: few
v_call: TRBV28
cdr3_aa: CASSFGDRLSQPQHF
cdr3_nt: TGTGCCAGCAGTTTCGGGGACCGTCTCTCTCAGCCCCAGCATTTT

d_call: TRBD2
j_call: TRBJ2-1
clone_size: many
v_call: TRBV7-2
cdr3_aa: CASSPRTSGRGTYNEQFF
cdr3_nt: TGTGCCAGCAGCCCCAGGACTAGCGGGAGGGGGACCTACAATGAGCAGTTCTTC

d_call: -
j_call: TRBJ2-7
clone_size: -
v_call: TRBV6-5
cdr3_aa: CASSYGAGSGDEQYF
cdr3_nt: TGTGCCAGCAGTTACGGGGCAGGGAGTGGCGACGAGCAGTACTTC

d_call: -
j_call: TRBJ2-2
clone_size: few
v_call: TRBV27
cdr3_aa: CASSLVQGTGELFF
cdr3_nt: TGTGCCAGCAGTTTAGTACAGGGAACCGGGGAGCTGTTTTTT

d_call: -
j_call: TRBJ1-4
clone_size: few
v_call: TRBV18
cdr3_aa: CASSPRGGTNEKLFF
cdr3_nt: TGTGCCAGCTCACCCAGAGGTGGGACTAATGAAAAACTGTTTTTT

d_call: TRBD1
j_call: TRBJ2-1
clone_size: few
v_call: TRBV19
cdr3_aa: CASSESTGGNEQFF
cdr3_nt: TGTGCCAGTAGTGAGTCCACAGGGGGAAATGAGCAGTTCTTC

d_call: -
j_call: TRBJ2-1
clone_size: -
v_call: TRBV19
cdr3_aa: CASSIGSYNEQFF
cdr3_nt: TGTGCCAGTAGTATCGGCAGTTACAATGAGCAGTTCTTC

d_call: -
j_call: TRBJ1-1
clone_size: -
v_call: TRBV6-2/TRBV6-3
cdr3_aa: CASSYPNGEAFF
cdr3_nt: TGTGCCAGCAGTTACCCCAATGGTGAAGCTTTCTTT

d_call: TRBD1
j_call: TRBJ2-1
clone_size: -
v_call: TRBV6-2/TRBV6-3
cdr3_aa: CASSHRGTYNEQFF
cdr3_nt: TGTGCCAGCAGCCACAGGGGGACCTACAATGAGCAGTTCTTC

d_call: -
j_call: TRBJ1-5
clone_size: -
v_call: TRBV7-2
cdr3_aa: CASSSQSNQPQHF
cdr3_nt: TGTGCCAGCAGCTCGCAGAGCAATCAGCCCCAGCATTTT

d_call: -
j_call: TRBJ1-1
clone_size: many
v_call: TRBV7-2
cdr3_aa: CASSLGLSNTEAFF
cdr3_nt: TGTGCCAGCAGCTTAGGCCTTTCGAACACTGAAGCTTTCTTT

d_call: TRBD2
j_call: TRBJ2-7
clone_size: many
v_call: TRBV5-5
cdr3_aa: CASSLVPSGGYEQYF
cdr3_nt: TGTGCCAGCAGCTTGGTGCCAAGCGGGGGCTACGAGCAGTACTTC

d_call: TRBD2
j_call: TRBJ2-1
clone_size: -
v_call: TRBV7-9
cdr3_aa: CASSPWGGSEQFF
cdr3_nt: TGTGCCAGCAGCCCCTGGGGGGGAAGTGAGCAGTTCTTC

d_call: TRBD2
j_call: TRBJ2-3
clone_size: -
v_call: TRBV20-1
cdr3_aa: CSATTSGASSTDTQYF
cdr3_nt: TGCAGTGCCACGACTAGCGGGGCCTCTAGCACAGATACGCAGTATTTT

d_call: -
j_call: TRBJ1-2
clone_size: few
v_call: TRBV29-1
cdr3_aa: CSVEVVGETVYGYTF
cdr3_nt: TGCAGCGTTGAAGTCGTAGGGGAGACAGTCTATGGCTACACCTTC

d_call: -
j_call: TRBJ1-4
clone_size: -
v_call: TRBV20-1
cdr3_aa: CSVGAGEDATNEKLFF
cdr3_nt: TGCAGTGTCGGGGCAGGGGAAGATGCAACTAATGAAAAACTGTTTTTT

d_call: -
j_call: TRBJ1-1
clone_size: many
v_call: TRBV28
cdr3_aa: CASSKTSLGEAFF
cdr3_nt: TGTGCCAGCAGTAAGACAAGTCTCGGTGAAGCTTTCTTT

d_call: -
j_call: TRBJ2-7
clone_size: many
v_call: TRBV7-4
cdr3_aa: CASSPWTSSYEQYF
cdr3_nt: TGTGCCAGCAGCCCCTGGACATCCTCCTACGAGCAGTACTTC

d_call: -
j_call: TRBJ1-2
clone_size: -
v_call: TRBV28
cdr3_aa: CASSSPSTSNYGYTF
cdr3_nt: TGTGCCAGCAGTTCCCCGTCGACCTCTAACTATGGCTACACCTTC

d_call: -
j_call: TRBJ2-7
clone_size: many
v_call: TRBV7-2
cdr3_aa: CASSLDQGGVEQYF
cdr3_nt: TGTGCCAGCAGCTTAGACCAGGGGGGAGTCGAGCAGTACTTC

d_call: -
j_call: TRBJ1-2
clone_size: many
v_call: TRBV7-2
cdr3_aa: CASSFRTVLSGYTF
cdr3_nt: TGTGCCAGCAGCTTCCGGACGGTTTTGAGTGGCTACACCTTC

d_call: TRBD1
j_call: TRBJ1-1
clone_size: -
v_call: TRBV7-6
cdr3_aa: CASSLRQGGNEDFF
cdr3_nt: TGTGCCAGCAGCTTGAGACAGGGAGGAAATGAAGATTTCTTT

d_call: -
j_call: TRBJ1-4
clone_size: few
v_call: TRBV2
cdr3_aa: CASSPGTPGEKLFF
cdr3_nt: TGTGCCAGCAGCCCCGGGACGCCGGGGGAAAAACTGTTTTTT

d_call: -
j_call: TRBJ2-1
clone_size: few
v_call: TRBV10-1
cdr3_aa: CASSGSGLGVAYNEQFF
cdr3_nt: TGCGCCAGCAGTGGCTCAGGGCTCGGGGTTGCCTACAATGAGCAGTTCTTC

d_call: TRBD1
j_call: TRBJ2-3
clone_size: few
v_call: TRBV27
cdr3_aa: CASSPQGAITDTQYF
cdr3_nt: TGTGCCAGCAGTCCACAGGGGGCGATCACAGATACGCAGTATTTT